The TCR beta chain described here comes from a study of blood T cell repertoires in COVID-19. Trimming shortened V by 0 bases and J by 6 bases, and 15 bases separated the two germline ends. The CDR3 is made up of 15 amino acids. CDR1 is MGHRA and CDR2 is YSYEKL in the germline V gene. TCRdb's table, derived via immunoSEQ multiplex PCR, lists solely in-frame clones and lacks some. This sample yields nearly 55,000 clones, of which approximately 80% are seen a single time; about 15% belongs to the top ten. In its sample, this clone was seen once. The sequence came from a human donor with active or convalescent COVID-19. The donor label of this sample is uncertain. The chain has TRBV4-1 and TRBJ2-7, with D unclear. The specimen was peripheral blood. CDR3 bases: TGCGCCAGCAGCCAAGATCGAGGCAGTCCGGTCGAGCAGTACTTC. The encoded protein is CASSQDRGSPVEQYF.